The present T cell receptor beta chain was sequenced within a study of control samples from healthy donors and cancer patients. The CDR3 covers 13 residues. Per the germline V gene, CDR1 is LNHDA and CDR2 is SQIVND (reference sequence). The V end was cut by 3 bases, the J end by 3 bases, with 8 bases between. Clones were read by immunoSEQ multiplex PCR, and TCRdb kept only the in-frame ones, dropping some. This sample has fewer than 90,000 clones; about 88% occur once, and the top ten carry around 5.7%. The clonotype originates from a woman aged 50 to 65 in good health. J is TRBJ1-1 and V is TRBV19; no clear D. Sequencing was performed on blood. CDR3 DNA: TGTGCCAGTAGTATTCAACGGGACACTGAAGCTTTCTTT. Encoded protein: CASSIQRDTEAFF.